The 32 T cell receptor beta chains reported below all come from one sample, sequenced in a study of CD8+ T cells in alopecia areata. Documented treatment: oral pan-JAK inhibitor, 5-10 mg twice daily. RNA extraction was followed by reverse transcription into cDNA, which acted as the sequencing template. Sequenced by immunoSEQ multiplex PCR; TCRdb stores in-frame clones only, minus some. Of around 300,000 clones in the sample, approximately 60% were seen once. The sequencing used CD4+ T cells sorted from blood, collected around week 54, from a patient treated with tofacitinib. The receptors originated from a human donor with alopecia areata.

The CDR3 DNA follows: TGCGCCAGCAGCCAGGGGACAGGGGACGAGCAGTACTTC. It translates to CASSQGTGDEQYF. The chain employs TRBV4-1 and TRBJ2-7; 10 bases agree with TRBD1. After removal of 3 bases from V and 5 bases from J, the junction contained 1 base not matched to a gene. CDR3 length: 13 residues. The V gene's germline CDR1 is MGHRA and CDR2 YSYEKL.

The CDR3 reads CASSQEGLGVRETQYF. The CDR3 DNA follows: TGTGCCAGCAGCCAAGAAGGGCTAGGGGTCAGGGAGACCCAGTACTTC. The V and J genes are TRBV4-2 and TRBJ2-5, with D maybe TRBD1 (5 bases). The germline V gene encodes CDR1 LGHNA and CDR2 YNFKEQ. There are 16 residues in the CDR3. Trimming cost V 0 bases and J 5 bases, with 16 bases left between them.

The chain links TRBV6-5 to TRBJ1-1; D ambiguous. Germline CDR1 and CDR2: MNHEY and SVGAGI. Trimming took 6 bases from V and 4 from J, leaving 18 bases between them. The CDR3 covers 15 residues. The CDR3 loop is CASSPTRPRSTEAFF. The CDR3 DNA reads as TGTGCCAGCAGCCCAACAAGACCGCGGAGCACTGAAGCTTTCTTT.

This clone was found many times. V usage is TRBV2 and J usage is TRBJ2-7; D unclear. Germline V gene lookup returns CDR1 SNHLY and CDR2 FYNNEI. The CDR3 spans 12 residues. V gave up 4 bases and J gave up 1 base, with 5 bases separating them. The CDR3 DNA is TGTGCCAGCAGTGGCCAGTCCTACGAGCAGTACTTC. This gives the protein CASSGQSYEQYF.

This chain connects TRBV7-9 to TRBJ1-1, with no clear D. Germline loops: CDR1 SEHNR, CDR2 FQNEAQ (reference sequence). The CDR3 spans 15 residues. Trimming removed 1 base from V and 1 base from J, with 10 bases in between. This CDR3 reads CASSLGSAQNTEAFF. The CDR3 nucleotides read TGTGCCAGCAGCTTAGGTTCGGCCCAGAACACTGAAGCTTTCTTT.

This clone has more than one count but fewer than ten. The rearrangement joins TRBV29-1 to TRBJ1-3; D gene uncertain. The germline CDR1 and CDR2 sequences are SQVTM and ANQGSEA. The CDR3 runs 13 residues. V lost 5 bases, J lost 0 bases, and 8 bases lay in between. The CDR3 is CSVQWSSGNTIYF. For the CDR3, the DNA is TGCAGCGTTCAATGGAGCTCTGGAAACACCATATATTTT.

In regard to this clone: Different DNA sequences within this sample yield the same CDR3. This chain uses TRBV29-1 with TRBJ1-1; D uncertain. This CDR3 is 11 amino acids long. Per germline, CDR1 SQVTM and CDR2 ANQGSEA. Between the trimmed V and J ends, which lost 3 bases and 1 base, there was a span of 3 bases. This CDR3 reads CSVDRNTEAFF. The DNA for the CDR3 is TGCAGCGTTGACAGGAACACTGAAGCTTTCTTT.

V and J are TRBV4-2 and TRBJ1-1; a possible D gene is TRBD1 (6 bases). The CDR3 extends over 16 amino acids. Trimming removed 3 bases at V and 1 base at J, with 15 bases between. The germline CDR1 and CDR2 sequences are LGHNA and YNFKEQ. CDR3 residues: CASSHGMQGKNTEAFF. The CDR3 nucleotides are TGTGCCAGCAGCCACGGAATGCAGGGGAAGAACACTGAAGCTTTCTTT.

This rearrangement joins TRBV6-6 to TRBJ2-3; D gene uncertain. The CDR3 has 14 residues. The germline gives CDR1 MNHNY, CDR2 SVGAGI (reference sequence). Trimming stripped 8 bases from V and 0 bases from J, with 12 bases between. This CDR3 is CASPTHASTDTQYF. CDR3 sequence (DNA): TGTGCCAGCCCCACCCACGCCAGCACAGATACGCAGTATTTT.

The V gene is TRBV6-1, the J gene TRBJ2-4, with D maybe TRBD1 (7 bases). V dropped 2 bases and J dropped 15 bases, with 20 bases sitting between them. This CDR3 region has 14 residues. Germline-derived CDR1 and CDR2 are MNHNS and SASEGT. CDR3 protein: CASSELVRGVYLYF. CDR3 nucleotide sequence: TGTGCCAGCAGTGAACTTGTCAGGGGGGTGTACCTGTACTTC.

This clone was seen a few times. The chain is built from TRBV9 and TRBJ1-1; D unclear. V was clipped by 0 bases and J by 2 bases, with 8 bases between them. This CDR3 spans 14 amino acids. Germline assignment: CDR1 SGDLS and CDR2 YYNGEE. CDR3 protein: CASSVEAVNTEAFF. CDR3 nucleotide sequence: TGTGCCAGCAGCGTAGAAGCAGTCAACACTGAAGCTTTCTTT.

This chain joins TRBV25-1 and TRBJ1-6; 8 bases map to TRBD1. The CDR3 consists of 15 residues. Trimming removed 2 bases from V and 8 bases from J; junction bases left unmatched: 5. Germline CDR1 MGHDK, CDR2 SYGVNS. The chain's CDR3 is CASSEGQGDDSPLHF. The CDR3 DNA is TGTGCCAGCAGTGAAGGACAGGGCGACGATTCACCCCTCCACTTT.

The chain has TRBV5-1 and TRBJ1-1, with D unresolved. The CDR3 covers 14 residues. Germline-derived CDR1 and CDR2 are SGHRS and YFSETQ. V was clipped by 4 bases and J by 1 base, with 11 bases between them. The CDR3: CASSDVRANTEAFF. The CDR3 region has the DNA TGCGCCAGCAGCGACGTTAGGGCGAACACTGAAGCTTTCTTT.

The chain joins TRBV30 to TRBJ1-2, with D perhaps matching TRBD1 (5 bases). The germline CDR1 and CDR2 sequences are GTSNPN and SVGIG (reference sequence). The CDR3 length is 14 residues. Trimming stripped 3 bases from V and 4 bases from J, with 15 bases between. The CDR3 nucleotides are TGTGCCTGGAGCCCCCGGCGGGACGGCTATGGCTACACCTTC. Translation gives CAWSPRRDGYGYTF.

The chain uses TRBV5-6 and TRBJ1-6; D is possibly TRBD1 (5 bases). The CDR3 totals 16 residues. V was shortened by 4 bases and J by 5 bases, with 16 bases between the two germline ends. Germline V gene sequence: CDR1 SGHDT, CDR2 YYEEEE. The CDR3 region is CASSLTGGTDNSPLHF. Here the CDR3 DNA reads TGTGCCAGCAGCCTAACCGGGGGTACTGATAATTCACCCCTCCACTTT.

The chain combines TRBV30 with TRBJ2-1; D possibly uses TRBD1 or TRBD2 (5 bases each). Germline V gene lookup returns CDR1 GTSNPN and CDR2 SVGIG (reference sequence). Trimming shortened V by 2 bases and J by 12 bases, and 17 bases separated the two germline ends. The CDR3 length is 13 residues. CDR3 coding DNA: TGTGCCTGGAGTTCTCGGGACCGAGGAGGGCAGTTCTTC. Protein: CAWSSRDRGGQFF.

V and J are TRBV6-5 and TRBJ1-2; unclear D gene. Per the germline V gene, CDR1 is MNHEY and CDR2 is SVGAGI. There are 13 residues in the CDR3. Trimming left V 5 bases short and J 9 bases short, with 16 bases between. The CDR3: CASSPRHPGSYTF. Here the CDR3 DNA reads TGTGCCAGCAGTCCTCGACACCCAGGAAGCTACACCTTC.

The rearrangement joins TRBV6-5 to TRBJ2-5; 8 bases line up with TRBD1. This CDR3 has 13 amino acids. V was clipped by 5 bases and J by 4 bases; unmatched bases: 3. Germline CDR1 reads MNHEY; CDR2 reads SVGAGI. The CDR3, as DNA: TGTGCCAGCAGTCCCGGACAGGGAGAGACCCAGTACTTC. Translation: CASSPGQGETQYF.

The chain has TRBV7-2 and TRBJ2-1, with no clear D. The germline CDR1 and CDR2 sequences are SGHTA and FQGNSA. The CDR3 extends over 12 amino acids. Trimming shortened V by 5 bases and J by 7 bases, and 9 bases separated the two germline ends. DNA for the CDR3: TGTGCCAGCAGCGCGCAGCGTAATGAGCAGTTCTTC. Amino acid sequence: CASSAQRNEQFF.

The rearrangement uses TRBV29-1 and TRBJ2-7; D gene uncertain. CDR1 SQVTM and CDR2 ANQGSEA come from the germline V gene. The CDR3 loop spans 13 amino acids. V was cut by 1 base and J by 2 bases, with 9 bases left in between. CDR3 amino acids: CSVEVTETYEQYF. CDR3 bases: TGCAGCGTTGAAGTGACCGAGACCTACGAGCAGTACTTC.

This rearrangement joins TRBV29-1 to TRBJ2-3; TRBD1 is a possible D gene (7 bases). The CDR3 covers 13 residues. Trimming shortened V by 3 bases and J by 7 bases, and 14 bases separated the two germline ends. The V gene's germline CDR1 is SQVTM and CDR2 ANQGSEA. Written as DNA, the CDR3 is TGCAGCGTTGAGGAGGGGGCGCGGTATACGCAGTATTTT. This translates into CSVEEGARYTQYF.

This chain uses TRBV4-3 with TRBJ2-2, with 8 bases lining up with TRBD2. The CDR3 runs 15 residues. With V trimmed by 3 bases and J by 7 bases, 7 bases remained unmatched. Germline assignment: CDR1 LGHNA and CDR2 YSLEER. The DNA for the CDR3 is TGCGCCAGCAGCCATATCACGGGAGGGGACGGGGAGCTGTTTTTT. Translating it yields CASSHITGGDGELFF.

In its sample, this clone was seen a few times. The genes are TRBV5-1 and TRBJ1-1; 12 nucleotides line up with TRBD1. This CDR3 comprises 15 residues. The junction had 8 bases not matched to a gene; V was cut back by 4 bases and J by 7 bases. Germline CDR1 is SGHRS and CDR2 is YFSETQ. As DNA, the CDR3 is TGCGCCAGCAGCCCCGCCGGGACAGGGGGCTTTGAAGCTTTCTTT. This gives the protein CASSPAGTGGFEAFF.

The rearrangement uses TRBV29-1 and TRBJ2-3; either TRBD1 or TRBD2 may fit D (5 bases each). V dropped 5 bases and J dropped 0 bases, with 12 bases sitting between them. CDR3 length: 14 residues. Germline lookup yields CDR1 SQVTM and CDR2 ANQGSEA. CDR3 DNA sequence: TGCAGCGTTAGGCCGGGACGAAGCACAGATACGCAGTATTTT. This translates into CSVRPGRSTDTQYF.

The chain combines TRBV14 with TRBJ2-1; D call uncertain. V lost 3 bases to trimming and J lost 3 bases, with 9 bases between them. The V gene's germline CDR1 is SGHDN and CDR2 FVKESK. The CDR3 runs to 14 residues. CDR3 region: CASSQRGIYNEQFF. As DNA, the CDR3 is TGTGCCAGCAGCCAGAGAGGCATCTACAATGAGCAGTTCTTC.

The sample holds one count of this clone. Relative to the germline gene, one junction end is altered; a read error may explain this. The CDR3 DNA follows: TGTGCTAGCAGCCCTCCCGGTGGGGATACGCAGTATTTT. This codes for CASSPPGGDTQYF. V and J are TRBV7-7 and TRBJ2-3; unclear D gene. The germline CDR1 and CDR2 sequences are SSHAT and FNYEAQ (reference sequence). The CDR3 totals 13 residues. The full variable domain, its missing parts supplied by reference TRBV7-7 and TRBJ2-3, is GAGVSQSPRYKVTKRGQDVTLRCDPISSHATLYWYQQALGQGPEFLTYFNYEAQPDKSGLPSDRFSAERPEGSISTLTIQRTEQRDSAMYRCASSPPGGDTQYFGPGTRLTVL.

This rearrangement joins TRBV7-9 to TRBJ2-3; 8 bases are a match to TRBD2. CDR1 and CDR2 from the germline V gene are SEHNR and FQNEAQ (reference sequence). This CDR3 is built from 17 residues. Germline trimming cut 5 bases from V and 1 base from J; bases unmatched to any gene: 11. The CDR3 DNA reads as TGTGCCAGCAGCCCCGGGAGAGCGGGGGTTCGCACAGATACGCAGTATTTT. The encoded protein is CASSPGRAGVRTDTQYF.

The chain has TRBV15 and TRBJ2-4; TRBD2 matches at 8 bases. CDR3 length: 15 residues. J gave up 1 base and V 8 bases, and 7 bases lay outside the gene matches. From germline, CDR1 is LNHNV and CDR2 YYDKDF (reference sequence). This CDR3 is CATGTGGPAKNIQYF. The CDR3 DNA follows: TGTGCCACCGGGACGGGGGGGCCGGCCAAAAACATTCAGTACTTC.

The chain carries TRBV30 and TRBJ2-1; D remains ambiguous. CDR1 is GTSNPN and CDR2 is SVGIG in the germline V gene (reference sequence). V was trimmed by 1 base and J by 5 bases, leaving 6 bases between them. CDR3 length: 12 residues. The CDR3 region has the DNA TGTGCCTGGAGTGCAGGAGACAATGAGCAGTTCTTC. It specifies CAWSAGDNEQFF.

V usage is TRBV14 and J usage is TRBJ2-1, with TRBD1 as a possible D gene (6 bases). Germline V CDR1 and CDR2: SGHDN, FVKESK. Trimming removed 3 bases from V and 9 bases from J, with 12 bases in between. The CDR3 spans 13 residues. The CDR3: CASSQPLGGEQFF. Written as DNA, the CDR3 is TGTGCCAGCAGCCAGCCCCTAGGGGGTGAGCAGTTCTTC.

This clone was observed a few times. The chain combines TRBV7-3 with TRBJ2-3; a weak D match, TRBD1 (6 bases). This CDR3 has 14 amino acids. V lost 5 bases and J lost 1, with 10 bases in between. From germline, CDR1 is SGHTA and CDR2 FQGTGA. CDR3 sequence (DNA): TGTGCCAGCAGCCTGGGGGCTCGCACAGATACGCAGTATTTT. Translation: CASSLGARTDTQYF.

The chain couples TRBV30 to TRBJ1-4, with D maybe TRBD1 (5 bases). Per germline, CDR1 GTSNPN and CDR2 SVGIG (reference sequence). V gave up 7 bases and J gave up 2 bases, with 17 bases separating them. This CDR3 spans 15 amino acids. The CDR3 sequence: CAFTGTAGTNEKLFF. The DNA of the CDR3 is TGTGCCTTCACCGGGACCGCGGGGACTAATGAAAAACTGTTTTTT.